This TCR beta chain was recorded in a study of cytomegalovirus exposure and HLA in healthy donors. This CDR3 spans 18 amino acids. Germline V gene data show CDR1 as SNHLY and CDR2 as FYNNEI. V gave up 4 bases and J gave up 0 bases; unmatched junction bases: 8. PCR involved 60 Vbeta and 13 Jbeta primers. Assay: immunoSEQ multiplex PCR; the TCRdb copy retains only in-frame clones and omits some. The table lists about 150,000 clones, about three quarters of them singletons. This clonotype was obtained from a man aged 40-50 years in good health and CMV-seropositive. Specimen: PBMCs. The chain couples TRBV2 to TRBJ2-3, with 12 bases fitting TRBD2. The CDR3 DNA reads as TGTGCCAGCAGTGTCGACCGGACTAGCGGGACAAGCACAGATACGCAGTATTTT. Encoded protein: CASSVDRTSGTSTDTQYF.